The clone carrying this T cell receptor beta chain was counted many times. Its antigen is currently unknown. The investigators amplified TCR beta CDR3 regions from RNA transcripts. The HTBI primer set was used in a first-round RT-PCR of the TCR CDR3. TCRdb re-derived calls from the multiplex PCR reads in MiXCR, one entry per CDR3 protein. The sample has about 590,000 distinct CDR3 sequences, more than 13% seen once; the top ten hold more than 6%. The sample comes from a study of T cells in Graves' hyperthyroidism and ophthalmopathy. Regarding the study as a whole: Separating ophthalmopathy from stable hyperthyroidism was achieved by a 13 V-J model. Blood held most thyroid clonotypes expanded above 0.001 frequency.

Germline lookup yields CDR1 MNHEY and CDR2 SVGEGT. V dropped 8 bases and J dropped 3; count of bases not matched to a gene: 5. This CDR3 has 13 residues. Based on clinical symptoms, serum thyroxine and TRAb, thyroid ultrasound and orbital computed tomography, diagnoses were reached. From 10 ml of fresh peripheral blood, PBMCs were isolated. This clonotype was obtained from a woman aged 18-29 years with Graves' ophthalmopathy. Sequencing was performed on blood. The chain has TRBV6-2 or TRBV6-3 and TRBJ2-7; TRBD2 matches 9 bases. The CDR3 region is CASQGSGSYEQYF. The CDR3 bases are TGTGCCAGCCAAGGTAGCGGGAGCTACGAGCAGTACTTC.